This entry describes one T cell receptor beta chain. This entry comes from a study of blood T cell repertoires in COVID-19. Study-level background: Sample material is recorded as cDNA or gDNA derived from T cells, B-cell-depleted T cells, or PBMCs.

In the original workflow: Reference gene primer amplification yielded estimated nucleated cell counts. Clones were sequenced by immunoSEQ multiplex PCR, and TCRdb holds only the in-frame ones, with some missing. The DNA was the basis for D and trimming; V, J and clone size are from that table. The repertoire has about 160,000 clones, roughly 82% of them found once; the top ten carry approximately 6.8%. Germline V gives CDR1 SNHLY, CDR2 FYNNEI. The J segment lost 2 bases and the V segment lost 3 bases, leaving 11 bases of the junction unmatched. The CDR3 spans 19 residues. Patients at the Seattle site were enrolled during active infection and followed longitudinally.

This sequence joins TRBV2 and TRBJ1-4; 11 positions match TRBD1. This TCR was recovered from a woman aged 40 to 50 with COVID-19, enrolled during active disease. Source material: peripheral blood. DNA of the CDR3: TGTGCCAGCAGTGACCTATGGACAGGGGGCACTGATACTAATGAAAAACTGTTTTTT. This translates into CASSDLWTGGTDTNEKLFF.